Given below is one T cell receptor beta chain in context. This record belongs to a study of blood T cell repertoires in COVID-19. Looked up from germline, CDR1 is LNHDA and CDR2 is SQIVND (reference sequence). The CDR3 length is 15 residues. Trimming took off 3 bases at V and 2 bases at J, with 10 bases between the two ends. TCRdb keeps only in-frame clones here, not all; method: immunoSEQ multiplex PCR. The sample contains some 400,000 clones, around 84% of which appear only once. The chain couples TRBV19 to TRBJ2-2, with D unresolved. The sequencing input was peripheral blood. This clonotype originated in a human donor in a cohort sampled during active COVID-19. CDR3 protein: CASSIWQSNTGELFF. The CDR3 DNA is TGTGCCAGTAGTATCTGGCAGTCAAACACCGGGGAGCTGTTTTTT.